Below, 23 T cell receptor beta chains from the same sample are listed, as sequenced in a study of early T cells in non-severe SARS-CoV-2 infection. TCRdb used MiXCR to reprocess the 5' RACE reads, holding one entry per CDR3 protein. The sample gives 50,000 to 70,000 distinct CDR3 sequences, 10% of which show up once; under 9% is in the top ten. The sequencing sample was made of whole blood. These receptors were collected from an adult who was a healthcare worker with PCR-confirmed SARS-CoV-2 infection or an uninfected control (not recorded which).

This clonotype was seen a handful of times. V and J are TRBV10-3 and TRBJ2-3; perhaps TRBD2 as D (7 bases). V was trimmed by 10 bases and J by 2 bases, leaving 19 bases between them. The CDR3 is 15 amino acids. CDR1 and CDR2 from the germline V gene are ENHRY and SYGVKD. CDR3 coding DNA: TGTGCCACCCGAGGGGGGGCCGCGTACACAGATACGCAGTATTTT. This sequence encodes CATRGGAAYTDTQYF.

At least ten counts were recorded for this clonotype. CDR3 sequence (DNA): TGTGCCAGCAGTTACTCTAGGACAGGGAGTCGGGGGCGCTATTCACCCCTCCACTTT. This translates into CASSYSRTGSRGRYSPLHF. J is TRBJ1-6 and V is TRBV6-5, with 8 bases matching TRBD1. CDR3 length: 19 residues. Germline V gives CDR1 MNHEY, CDR2 SVGAGI. Unmatched junction bases numbered 15, after V lost 0 bases and J lost 8 bases.

This clonotype has a count of ten or more. The genes are TRBV4-3 and TRBJ2-5, with D unresolved. The CDR3 extends over 17 amino acids. Germline CDR1 and CDR2: LGHNA and YSLEER. V was pared by 0 bases and J by 4 bases, with 18 bases between. CDR3 amino acids: CASSQDLLVLGAETQYF. The DNA of the CDR3 is TGCGCCAGCAGCCAAGATTTACTCGTTTTGGGCGCAGAGACCCAGTACTTC.

This clonotype was counted ten times or more. V gene TRBV19 combines with J gene TRBJ2-6; D uncertain. The V gene lost 7 bases and the J gene lost 0 bases, with 13 bases spanning the gap. The germline V gene has CDR1 LNHDA and CDR2 SQIVND (reference sequence). The CDR3 runs to 16 residues. The CDR3 protein is CASTLGVASGANVLTF. CDR3 nucleotides: TGTGCCAGTACGTTAGGTGTGGCCTCTGGGGCCAACGTCCTGACTTTC.

This clonotype was detected only a few times. The chain links TRBV7-2 to TRBJ2-7, with unresolved D. Trimming removed 1 base from V and 2 bases from J, with 6 bases in between. Germline V lookup: CDR1 SGHTA, CDR2 FQGNSA. The CDR3 loop spans 13 amino acids. This CDR3 reads CASSLVGAYEQYF. The CDR3 region has the DNA TGTGCCAGCAGCTTAGTTGGGGCCTACGAGCAGTACTTC.

At least ten counts were recorded for this clonotype. The V and J genes are TRBV27 and TRBJ1-1; a weak D match, TRBD1 (5 bases). Between the trimmed V and J ends, which lost 3 bases and 4 bases, there was a span of 12 bases. The CDR3 runs to 14 residues. Germline CDR1 reads MNHEY; CDR2 reads SMNVEV (reference sequence). This CDR3 is CASSFNPGGTEAFF. The CDR3 nucleotides are TGTGCCAGCAGTTTCAATCCGGGGGGCACTGAAGCTTTCTTT.

This clonotype was seen repeatedly, ten times or more. This rearrangement joins TRBV9 to TRBJ2-2; a weak D match, TRBD2 (5 bases). Germline V gene sequence: CDR1 SGDLS, CDR2 YYNGEE. The CDR3 contains 13 residues. Trimming took 1 base from V and 4 from J, leaving 5 bases between them. The CDR3 here is CASSVTSTGELFF. The CDR3 coding sequence is TGTGCCAGCAGCGTAACTAGCACCGGGGAGCTGTTTTTT. Looking up the rest from reference TRBV9 and TRBJ2-2 gives the full variable domain: DSGVTQTPKHLITATGQRVTLRCSPRSGDLSVYWYQQSLDQGLQFLIQYYNGEERAKGNILERFSAQQFPDLHSELNLSSLELGDSALYFCASSVTSTGELFFGEGSRLTVL.

The CDR3 spells CASRVAGVGETQYF. CDR3 nucleotides: TGTGCCAGCAGGGTAGCGGGAGTGGGGGAGACCCAGTACTTC. This sequence joins TRBV11-2 and TRBJ2-5, with 9 bases that match TRBD2. The CDR3 length is 14 residues. The germline gives CDR1 SGHAT, CDR2 FQNNGV. With V trimmed by 6 bases and J by 5 bases, 7 bases remained unmatched.

This clonotype was seen many times. The chain carries TRBV12-3 or TRBV12-4 and TRBJ2-7, with D possibly TRBD2 on 6 matching bases. V was shortened by 6 bases and J by 5 bases, with 23 bases between the two germline ends. CDR3 length: 16 amino acids. The CDR3 protein is CASSGDKARGGDEQYF. The CDR3, as DNA: TGTGCCAGCAGCGGTGACAAGGCGAGGGGAGGCGACGAGCAGTACTTC.

This clonotype was seen many times. V usage is TRBV18 and J usage is TRBJ2-5; D remains unclear. This CDR3 region has 14 residues. Trimming took off 1 base at V and 0 bases at J, with 6 bases between the two ends. Germline V CDR1 and CDR2: KGHSH, LQKENI. In nucleotides, the CDR3 is TGTGCCAGCTCACCACTCCTGGACCAAGAGACCCAGTACTTC. It codes for CASSPLLDQETQYF.

This clonotype was seen repeatedly, ten times or more. V gene TRBV10-3 combines with J gene TRBJ2-3; TRBD1 matches at 7 bases. V shed 6 bases, J shed 7 bases, and the junction held 13 bases outside the gene matches. Germline-derived CDR1 and CDR2 are ENHRY and SYGVKD. The CDR3 runs 15 residues. CDR3 nucleotides: TGTGCCATCAGGGGAGACAGGGATGGCCCGAATACGCAGTATTTT. This codes for CAIRGDRDGPNTQYF.

This clonotype was picked up many times. V usage is TRBV6-2 or TRBV6-3 and J usage is TRBJ2-5, with 7 bases fitting TRBD2. V trimming: 6 bases; J trimming: 1 base; junction bases outside the gene matches: 8. CDR1 is MNHEY and CDR2 is SVGEGT in the germline V gene. This CDR3 is 15 amino acids long. The CDR3 nucleotides are TGTGCCAGCAGCCACGGGAGGCTGTCCCAAGAGACCCAGTACTTC. Translation: CASSHGRLSQETQYF.

This clonotype was detected only a few times. V and J are TRBV12-5 and TRBJ1-1, with D possibly matching TRBD1 (6 bases). The CDR3 sequence is 13 residues long. Deletions cut 1 base from V and 6 bases from J, with 9 bases between. In germline, CDR1 is LGHNT, CDR2 FRNRAP. The chain's CDR3 is CASGLAGVSEAFF. The CDR3 nucleotides read TGTGCTAGTGGTTTGGCAGGGGTCTCTGAAGCTTTCTTT.

In this sample, this clonotype turned up many times. V gene TRBV29-1 combines with J gene TRBJ2-5; 9 bases map to TRBD2. Germline assignment: CDR1 SQVTM and CDR2 ANQGSEA. This CDR3 is built from 14 residues. Unmatched junction bases numbered 11, after V lost 7 bases and J lost 5 bases. This chain's CDR3 is CSEGLASSSETQYF. The CDR3 DNA follows: TGCAGCGAGGGACTAGCTAGTAGTTCGGAGACCCAGTACTTC. The variable domain in full, with the rest retrieved from reference TRBV29-1 and TRBJ2-5, is SAVISQKPSRDICQRGTSLTIQCQVDSQVTMMFWYRQQPGQSLTLIATANQGSEATYESGFVIDKFPISRPNLTFSTLTVSNMSPEDSSIYLCSEGLASSSETQYFGPGTRLLVL.

The sample holds many counts of this clonotype. This sequence joins TRBV6-6 and TRBJ2-7; 12 positions agree with TRBD1. There are 15 residues in the CDR3. Germline trimming cut 7 bases from V and 5 bases from J; bases unmatched to any gene: 9. Germline values: CDR1 MNHNY, CDR2 SVGAGI (reference sequence). In DNA, the CDR3 is TGTGCCAGCAATAAAAGGGGACAGGGGGCCAACGAGCAGTACTTC. This gives the protein CASNKRGQGANEQYF.

This clonotype came up a few times. The J gene is TRBJ2-3, the V gene TRBV7-3; 10 bases match TRBD2. This CDR3 region has 15 residues. V lost 4 bases, J lost 3 bases, and 4 bases stayed unmatched. The V gene's germline CDR1 is SGHTA and CDR2 FQGTGA. In DNA form, the CDR3 reads TGTGCCAGCAGCTCTAGCGGGGGTCGGACAGATACGCAGTATTTT. It yields the protein CASSSSGGRTDTQYF.

This clonotype was observed at least ten times. The chain couples TRBV20-1 to TRBJ2-3; 10 bases agree with TRBD2. With V trimmed by 5 bases and J by 5 bases, 13 bases remained unmatched. CDR3 length: 16 amino acids. The germline CDR1 and CDR2 sequences are DFQATT and SNEGSKA (reference sequence). The CDR3 coding sequence is TGCAGTGCTCCCCGAGGGCTAGCGGGAGTGGGAGATACGCAGTATTTT. The encoded protein is CSAPRGLAGVGDTQYF.

There are many counts of this clonotype. The gene calls are TRBV3-1 and TRBJ2-7, with a possible D match to TRBD2 (6 bases). The CDR3 sequence is 15 residues long. The germline gives CDR1 LGHDT, CDR2 YNNKEL (reference sequence). The V end was cut by 2 bases, the J end by 6 bases, with 17 bases between. The CDR3 DNA reads TGTGCCAGCAGCCAACGCGGGACGGATACTGGCGAGCAGTACTTC. Protein product: CASSQRGTDTGEQYF.

The rearrangement joins TRBV20-1 to TRBJ2-3; D unresolved. CDR3 length: 12 amino acids. From germline, CDR1 is DFQATT and CDR2 SNEGSKA (reference sequence). Trimming pared 1 base from V and 7 bases from J, leaving 9 bases between. CDR3 DNA sequence: TGCAGTGCTAGAGGGGGTGGAAATACGCAGTATTTT. Protein product: CSARGGGNTQYF.

This clonotype has a count of ten or more. J is TRBJ2-7 and V is TRBV30; TRBD2 matches at 13 bases. This CDR3 spans 14 amino acids. CDR1 and CDR2 (germline): GTSNPN, SVGIG (reference sequence). Trimming cost V 5 bases and J 5 bases; bases outside gene matches: 6. The CDR3 sequence: CAWETSGRIHEQYF. CDR3 nucleotide sequence: TGTGCCTGGGAGACTAGCGGGAGGATCCACGAGCAGTACTTC.

The V call is TRBV20-1, the J call TRBJ2-3; maybe TRBD1 (5 bases). CDR3 length equals 16 residues. The V gene lost 0 bases and the J gene lost 0 bases, with 13 bases spanning the gap. Germline V CDR1 and CDR2: DFQATT, SNEGSKA (reference sequence). The CDR3 DNA reads TGCAGTGCTAGAGATCAGGGTAGTACTAGCACAGATACGCAGTATTTT. It translates to CSARDQGSTSTDTQYF.

This clonotype was observed many times. V gene TRBV11-1 combines with J gene TRBJ2-5; unclear D gene. Germline CDR1 SGHAT, CDR2 FQDESV (reference sequence). The CDR3 is made up of 12 amino acids. V gave up 2 bases and J gave up 2 bases, with 3 bases separating them. Here the CDR3 reads CASSLWQETQYF. In DNA form, the CDR3 reads TGTGCCAGCAGCTTATGGCAAGAGACCCAGTACTTC.

This clonotype has ten or more counts. CDR3: CSARGGEGFTGANVLTF. CDR3 coding DNA: TGCAGTGCTAGAGGGGGCGAAGGGTTTACTGGGGCCAACGTCCTGACTTTC. The chain recombines TRBV20-1 with TRBJ2-6, with TRBD1 as a possible D gene (5 bases). The germline V and J ends were trimmed by 1 base and 2 bases, with 15 bases remaining between them. This CDR3 is built from 17 residues. In germline, CDR1 is DFQATT, CDR2 SNEGSKA (reference sequence).